This TCR beta chain was retrieved from a study of cytomegalovirus exposure and HLA in healthy donors. Study-wide findings and caveats: TRBV6-2, TRBV6-3 and other indistinguishable V segments were excluded. CMV serostatus was the sole immune exposure information available.

Donors sampled were nominally healthy, though unrecorded immune exposures were likely. This clone was seen more than once but under ten times. Its matching antigen is unknown. Looked up from germline, CDR1 is LNHDA and CDR2 is SQIVND (reference sequence). The CDR3 has 15 residues. V was shortened by 0 bases and J by 2 bases, with 8 bases between the two germline ends. 13 Jbeta primers and 60 Vbeta primers were used for the PCR. Produced via immunoSEQ multiplex PCR; TCRdb's table is partial and in-frame only. This sample carries about 67,000 clones, roughly 65% of them seen once, and the ten largest clones take around 1.9%.

The chain recombines TRBV19 with TRBJ2-4; TRBD1 is a possible D gene (5 bases). The sample consisted of PBMCs. The sequence derives from a woman aged 30 to 39 in good health and CMV-seronegative. The CDR3 is CASSIERTPKNIQYF. The CDR3 DNA reads as TGTGCCAGTAGTATAGAGCGGACACCCAAAAACATTCAGTACTTC.